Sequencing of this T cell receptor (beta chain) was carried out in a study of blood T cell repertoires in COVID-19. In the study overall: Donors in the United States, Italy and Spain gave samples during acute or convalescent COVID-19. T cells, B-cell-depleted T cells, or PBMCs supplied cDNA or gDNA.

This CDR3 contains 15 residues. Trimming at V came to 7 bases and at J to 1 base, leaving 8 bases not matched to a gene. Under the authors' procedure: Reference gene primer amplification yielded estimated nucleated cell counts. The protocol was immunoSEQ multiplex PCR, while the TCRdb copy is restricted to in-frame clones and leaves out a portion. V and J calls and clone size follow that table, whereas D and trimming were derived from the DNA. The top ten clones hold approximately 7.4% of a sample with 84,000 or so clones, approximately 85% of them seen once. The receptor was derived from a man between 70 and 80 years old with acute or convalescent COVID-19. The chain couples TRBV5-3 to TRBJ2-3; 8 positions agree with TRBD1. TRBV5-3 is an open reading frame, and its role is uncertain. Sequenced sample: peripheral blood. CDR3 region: CARGEGQGRTDTQYF. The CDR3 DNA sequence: TGTGCCAGAGGCGAAGGACAGGGTCGCACAGATACGCAGTATTTT.